One and the same sample provided the 4 T cell receptor beta chains below, sequenced in a study of blood T cell repertoires in COVID-19. The protocol was immunoSEQ multiplex PCR, while the TCRdb copy is restricted to in-frame clones and leaves out a portion. Of about 170,000 clones in the sample, around four fifths were seen once. Sequencing was carried out using peripheral blood. The receptors come from a woman aged 80 or over with active or convalescent COVID-19.

This sequence joins TRBV19 and TRBJ1-1; D might be TRBD1 (6 bases). Germline values: CDR1 LNHDA, CDR2 SQIVND (reference sequence). CDR3 length: 14 residues. Trimming took 3 bases from V and 2 from J, leaving 10 bases between them. The CDR3 DNA sequence: TGTGCCAGTAGTATGCTAGGGGGTAACACTGAAGCTTTCTTT. Its protein product is CASSMLGGNTEAFF.

The chain carries TRBV11-3 and TRBJ2-7, with 9 bases identical to TRBD1. Germline V gene lookup returns CDR1 SGHNT and CDR2 YENEEA. This CDR3 has 16 amino acids. With V trimmed by 5 bases and J by 0 bases, 8 bases remained unmatched. CDR3 amino acids: CASSPRDRASSYEQYF. The CDR3, as DNA: TGTGCCAGCAGCCCTCGGGACAGGGCCAGCTCCTACGAGCAGTACTTC.

The chain couples TRBV14 to TRBJ2-2; TRBD1 might be the D (6 bases). This CDR3 contains 13 residues. In germline, CDR1 is SGHDN, CDR2 FVKESK. The V gene lost 7 bases and the J gene lost 1 base, with 7 bases spanning the gap. The CDR3 DNA sequence: TGTGCCAGCACAGGGGTGAACACCGGGGAGCTGTTTTTT. Translated: CASTGVNTGELFF.

This chain links TRBV4-1 with TRBJ2-3; possibly TRBD1 for D (6 bases). This CDR3 is built from 13 residues. The V end was cut by 1 base, the J end by 5 bases, with 7 bases between. Germline CDR1 is MGHRA and CDR2 is YSYEKL. CDR3 loop: CASSQGGQDTQYF. CDR3 DNA: TGCGCCAGCAGCCAAGGGGGGCAAGATACGCAGTATTTT.